This record covers a single TCR beta chain. Its target is unknown. The junction departs from the called germline gene at one end, perhaps through a read error. The sample originates from a study of blood T cells in healthy people across ages. A second PCR, run for roughly 7 to 11 cycles, used a sample-barcoded 5' primer plus a J-beta primer mix. Using its own MiXCR run on the 5' RACE reads, TCRdb lists one record per CDR3 protein. The sample has 780,000 or so distinct CDR3 sequences, roughly 50% seen once; the top ten hold roughly 25%. Study results and limitations: Estimated diversity that came from one million T cells was considered an underestimate.

This CDR3 region has 14 residues. The germline CDR1 and CDR2 sequences are SEHNR and FQNEAQ (reference sequence). The clonotype originates from a man between 40 and 49 years old in good health. The gene calls are TRBV7-9 and TRBJ2-1; a weak D match, TRBD1 (6 bases). Sequencing was performed on blood. CDR3 sequence (DNA): TGCGCCAGCAGCTTCCCGGGACAATCGTATGAGCAGTTCTTC. Translated, it gives CASSFPGQSYEQFF.